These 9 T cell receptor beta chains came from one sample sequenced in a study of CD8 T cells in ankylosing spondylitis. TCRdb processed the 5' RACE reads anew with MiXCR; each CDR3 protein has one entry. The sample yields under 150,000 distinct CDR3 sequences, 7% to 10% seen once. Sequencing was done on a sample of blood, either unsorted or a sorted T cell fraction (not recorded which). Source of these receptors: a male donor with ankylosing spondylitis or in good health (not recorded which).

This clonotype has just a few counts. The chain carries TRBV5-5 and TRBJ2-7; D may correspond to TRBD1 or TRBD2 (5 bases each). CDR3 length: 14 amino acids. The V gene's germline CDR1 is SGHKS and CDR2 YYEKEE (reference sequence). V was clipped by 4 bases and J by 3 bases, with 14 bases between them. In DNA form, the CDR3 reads TGTGCCAGCAGCCAGGGACCGAGCGGCTACGAGCAGTACTTC. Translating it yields CASSQGPSGYEQYF.

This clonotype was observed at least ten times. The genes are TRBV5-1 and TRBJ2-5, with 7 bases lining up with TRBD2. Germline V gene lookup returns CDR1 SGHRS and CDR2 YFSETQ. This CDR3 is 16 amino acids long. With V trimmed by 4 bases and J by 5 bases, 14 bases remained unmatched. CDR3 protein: CASSTSAGSIVETQYF. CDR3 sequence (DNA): TGCGCCAGCAGCACTAGCGCTGGGTCTATCGTCGAGACCCAGTACTTC. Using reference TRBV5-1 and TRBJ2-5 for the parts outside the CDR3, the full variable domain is KAGVTQTPRYLIKTRGQQVTLSCSPISGHRSVSWYQQTPGQGLQFLFEYFSETQRNKGNFPGRFSGRQFSNSRSEMNVSTLELGDSALYLCASSTSAGSIVETQYFGPGTRLLVL.

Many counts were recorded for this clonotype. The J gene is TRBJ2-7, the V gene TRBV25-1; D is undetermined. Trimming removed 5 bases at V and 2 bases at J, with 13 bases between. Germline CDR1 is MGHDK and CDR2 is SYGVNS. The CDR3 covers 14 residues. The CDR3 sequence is CASSSHLSPYEQYF. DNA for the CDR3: TGTGCCAGCAGTAGTCATCTCAGCCCCTACGAGCAGTACTTC.

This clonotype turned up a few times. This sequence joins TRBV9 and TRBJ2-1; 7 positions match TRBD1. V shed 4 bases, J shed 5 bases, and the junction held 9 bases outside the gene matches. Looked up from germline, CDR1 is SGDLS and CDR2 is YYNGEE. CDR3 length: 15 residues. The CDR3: CASSPQGWRDNEQFF. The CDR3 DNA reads TGTGCCAGCAGCCCACAGGGGTGGCGGGACAATGAGCAGTTCTTC.

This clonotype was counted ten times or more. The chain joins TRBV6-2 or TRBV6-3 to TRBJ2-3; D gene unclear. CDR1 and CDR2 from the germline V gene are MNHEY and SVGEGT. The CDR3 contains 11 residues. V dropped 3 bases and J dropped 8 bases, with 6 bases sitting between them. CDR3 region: CASSYRRTQYF. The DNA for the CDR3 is TGTGCCAGCAGTTATCGGCGTACGCAGTATTTT.

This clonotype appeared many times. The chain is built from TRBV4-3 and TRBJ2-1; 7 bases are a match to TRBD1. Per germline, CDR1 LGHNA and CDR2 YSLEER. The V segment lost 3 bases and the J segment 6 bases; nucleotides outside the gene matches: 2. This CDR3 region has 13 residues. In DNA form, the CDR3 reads TGCGCCAGCAGCCAGGGACAGCCCAATGAGCAGTTCTTC. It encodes CASSQGQPNEQFF.

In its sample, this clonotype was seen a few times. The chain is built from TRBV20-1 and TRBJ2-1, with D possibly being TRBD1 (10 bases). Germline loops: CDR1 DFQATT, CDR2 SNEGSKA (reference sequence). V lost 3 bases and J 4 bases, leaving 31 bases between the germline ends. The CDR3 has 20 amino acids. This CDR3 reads CSARSPGQGLAGGRYNEQFF. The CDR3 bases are TGCAGTGCTAGGAGTCCGGGACAGGGGCTCGCGGGAGGGCGGTACAATGAGCAGTTCTTC.

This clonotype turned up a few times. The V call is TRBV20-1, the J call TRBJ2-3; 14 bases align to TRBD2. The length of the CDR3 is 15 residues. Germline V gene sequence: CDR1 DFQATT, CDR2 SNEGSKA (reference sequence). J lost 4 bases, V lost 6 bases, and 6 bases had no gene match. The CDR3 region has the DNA TGCAGTGCCACCGGGACTAGCGGGAGATCAGATACGCAGTATTTT. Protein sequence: CSATGTSGRSDTQYF.

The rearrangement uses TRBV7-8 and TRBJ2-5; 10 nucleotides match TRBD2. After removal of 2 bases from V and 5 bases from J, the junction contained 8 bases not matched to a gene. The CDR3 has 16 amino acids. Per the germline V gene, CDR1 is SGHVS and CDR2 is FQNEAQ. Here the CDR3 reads CASSLIVLAGVETQYF. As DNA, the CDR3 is TGTGCCAGCAGCTTAATTGTTCTAGCGGGAGTCGAGACCCAGTACTTC.